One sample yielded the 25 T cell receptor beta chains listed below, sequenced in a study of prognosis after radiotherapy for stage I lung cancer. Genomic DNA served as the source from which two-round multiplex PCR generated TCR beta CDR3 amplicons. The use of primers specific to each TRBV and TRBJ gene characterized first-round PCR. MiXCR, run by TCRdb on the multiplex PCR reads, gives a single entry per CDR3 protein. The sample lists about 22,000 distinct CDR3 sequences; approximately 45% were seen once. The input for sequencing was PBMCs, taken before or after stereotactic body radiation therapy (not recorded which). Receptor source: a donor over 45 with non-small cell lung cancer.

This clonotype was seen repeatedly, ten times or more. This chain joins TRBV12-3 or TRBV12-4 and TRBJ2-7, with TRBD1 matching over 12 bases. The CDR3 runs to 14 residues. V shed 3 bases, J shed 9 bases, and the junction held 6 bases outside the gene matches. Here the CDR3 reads CASSFRDRGLLQYF. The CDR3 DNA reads TGTGCCAGCAGTTTCCGGGACAGGGGGCTCTTGCAGTACTTC.

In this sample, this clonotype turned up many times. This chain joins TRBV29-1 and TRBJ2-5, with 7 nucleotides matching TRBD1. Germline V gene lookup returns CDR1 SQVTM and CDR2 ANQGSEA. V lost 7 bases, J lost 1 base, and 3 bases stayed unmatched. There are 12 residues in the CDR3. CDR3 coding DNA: TGCAGCGGGGGACAGCCCCAAGAGACCCAGTACTTC. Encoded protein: CSGGQPQETQYF.

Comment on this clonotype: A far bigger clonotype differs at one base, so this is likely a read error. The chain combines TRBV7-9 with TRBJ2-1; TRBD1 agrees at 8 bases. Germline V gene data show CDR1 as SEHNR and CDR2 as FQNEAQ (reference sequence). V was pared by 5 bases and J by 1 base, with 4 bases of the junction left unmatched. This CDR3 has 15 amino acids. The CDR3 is CASSMTGVSYNEQFF. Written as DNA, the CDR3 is TGTGCCAGCAGCATGACAGGGGTATCCTACAATGAGCAGTTCTTC.

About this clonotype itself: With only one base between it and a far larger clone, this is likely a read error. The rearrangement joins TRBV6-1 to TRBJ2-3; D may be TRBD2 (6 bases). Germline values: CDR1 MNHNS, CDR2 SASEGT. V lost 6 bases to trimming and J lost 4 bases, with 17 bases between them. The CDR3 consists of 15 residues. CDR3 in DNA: TGTGCCAGCAGCGGGGGAGCTAGCTCCCCAGATACGCAGTATTTT. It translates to CASSGGASSPDTQYF.

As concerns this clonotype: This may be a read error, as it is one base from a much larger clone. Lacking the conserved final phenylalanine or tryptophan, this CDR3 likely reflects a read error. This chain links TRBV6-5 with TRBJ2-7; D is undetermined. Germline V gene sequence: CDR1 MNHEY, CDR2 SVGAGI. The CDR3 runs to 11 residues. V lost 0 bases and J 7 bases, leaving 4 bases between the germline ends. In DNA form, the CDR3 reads TGTGCCAGCAGTTACTCAACAGAGCAGTACTTA. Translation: CASSYSTEQYL.

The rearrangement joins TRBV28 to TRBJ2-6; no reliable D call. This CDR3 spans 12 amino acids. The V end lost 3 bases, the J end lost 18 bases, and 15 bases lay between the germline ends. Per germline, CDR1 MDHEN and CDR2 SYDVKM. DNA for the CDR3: TGTGCCAGCAGTTTGCCTACAACGTCCCAGACTTTC. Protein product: CASSLPTTSQTF.

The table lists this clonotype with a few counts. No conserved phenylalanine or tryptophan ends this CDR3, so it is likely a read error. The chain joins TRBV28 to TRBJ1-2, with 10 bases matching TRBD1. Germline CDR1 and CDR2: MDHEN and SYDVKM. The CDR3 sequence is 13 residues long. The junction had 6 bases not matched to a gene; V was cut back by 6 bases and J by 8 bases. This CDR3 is CASRRQGARGYTL. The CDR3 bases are TGTGCCAGCAGGCGACAGGGGGCGAGAGGCTACACCCTC.

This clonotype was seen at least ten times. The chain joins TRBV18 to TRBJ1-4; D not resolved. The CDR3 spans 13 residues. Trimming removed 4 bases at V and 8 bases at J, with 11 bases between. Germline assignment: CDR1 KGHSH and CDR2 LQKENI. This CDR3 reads CASSQGFREKLFF. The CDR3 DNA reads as TGTGCCAGCTCACAAGGGTTTAGAGAAAAACTGTTTTTT.

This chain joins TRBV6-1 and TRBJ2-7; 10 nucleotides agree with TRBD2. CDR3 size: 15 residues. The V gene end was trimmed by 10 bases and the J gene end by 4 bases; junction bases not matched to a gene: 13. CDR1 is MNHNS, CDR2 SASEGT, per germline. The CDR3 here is CATLPPGLAVYEQYF. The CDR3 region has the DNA TGTGCCACCTTGCCCCCCGGACTAGCGGTTTACGAGCAGTACTTC.

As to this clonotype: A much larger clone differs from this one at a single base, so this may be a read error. Here the CDR3 DNA reads TGTGCCAGCATCGCCCGACAGGGGAGGGGAGAGACCCAGTACTTC. Its translation: CASIARQGRGETQYF. The chain combines TRBV3-1 with TRBJ2-5; a possible D gene is TRBD1 (8 bases). There are 15 residues in the CDR3. Germline V CDR1 and CDR2: LGHDT, YNNKEL (reference sequence). Trimming removed 7 bases from V and 4 bases from J, with 19 bases in between.

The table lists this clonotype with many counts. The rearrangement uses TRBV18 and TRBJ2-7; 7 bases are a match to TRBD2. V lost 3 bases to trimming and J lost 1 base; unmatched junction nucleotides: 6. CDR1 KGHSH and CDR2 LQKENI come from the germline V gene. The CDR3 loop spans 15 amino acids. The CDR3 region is CASSPATSNSYEQYF. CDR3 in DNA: TGTGCCAGCTCACCGGCGACTAGCAATTCCTACGAGCAGTACTTC.

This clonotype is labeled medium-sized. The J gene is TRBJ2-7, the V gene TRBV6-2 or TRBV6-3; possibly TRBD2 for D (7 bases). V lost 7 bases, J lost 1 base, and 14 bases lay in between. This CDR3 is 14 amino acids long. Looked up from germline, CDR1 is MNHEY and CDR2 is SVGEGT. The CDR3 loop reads CASIKGGASYEQYF. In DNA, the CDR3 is TGTGCCAGCATAAAGGGGGGGGCGTCCTACGAGCAGTACTTC.

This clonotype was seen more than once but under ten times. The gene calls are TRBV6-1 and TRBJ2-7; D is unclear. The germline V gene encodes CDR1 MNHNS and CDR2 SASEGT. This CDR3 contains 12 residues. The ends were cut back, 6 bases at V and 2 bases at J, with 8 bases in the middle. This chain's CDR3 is CASSYDTYEQYF. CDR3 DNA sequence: TGTGCCAGCAGCTATGACACCTACGAGCAGTACTTC.

CDR3 nucleotides: TGTGCCAGCAGTGAAGTTGTGAAAGACCAGGGTGAAGCTTTCTTT. It specifies CASSEVVKDQGEAFF. The genes are TRBV6-1 and TRBJ1-1; D might be TRBD1 (5 bases). CDR3 length: 15 residues. Germline loops: CDR1 MNHNS, CDR2 SASEGT. V lost 1 base, J lost 7 bases, and 16 bases lay in between.

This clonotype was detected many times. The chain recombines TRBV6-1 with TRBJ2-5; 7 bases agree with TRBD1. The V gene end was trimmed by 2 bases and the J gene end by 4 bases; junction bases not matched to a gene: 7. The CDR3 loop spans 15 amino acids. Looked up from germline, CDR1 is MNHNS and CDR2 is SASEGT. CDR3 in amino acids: CASSERVDRTETQYF. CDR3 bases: TGTGCCAGCAGTGAAAGGGTGGACAGGACAGAGACCCAGTACTTC.

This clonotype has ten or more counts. The CDR3 here is CAWETRPTGVGGYTF. The DNA of the CDR3 is TGTGCCTGGGAAACTCGTCCAACAGGGGTAGGAGGCTACACCTTC. The chain has TRBV30 and TRBJ1-2, with 7 bases identical to TRBD1. CDR1 is GTSNPN, CDR2 SVGIG, per germline (reference sequence). V was clipped by 5 bases and J by 8 bases; unmatched bases: 17. There are 15 residues in the CDR3. The full variable domain, completed using reference TRBV30 and TRBJ1-2, is SQTIHQWPATLVQPVGSPLSLECTVEGTSNPNLYWYRQAAGRGLQLLFYSVGIGQISSEVPQNLSASRPQDRQFILSSKKLLLSDSGFYLCAWETRPTGVGGYTFGSGTRLTVV.

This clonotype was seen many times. CDR3 protein: CASSPRGAGYMETQYF. The CDR3 coding sequence is TGTGCCAGCAGCCCCCGGGGAGCGGGATATATGGAGACCCAGTACTTC. The chain uses TRBV9 and TRBJ2-5; TRBD2 aligns across 7 bases. The CDR3 length is 16 residues. The V and J ends lost 4 bases and 5 bases, in that order; junction bases with no gene match: 14. Germline V gene data show CDR1 as SGDLS and CDR2 as YYNGEE. Variable domain in full (rest from reference TRBV9 and TRBJ2-5): DSGVTQTPKHLITATGQRVTLRCSPRSGDLSVYWYQQSLDQGLQFLIQYYNGEERAKGNILERFSAQQFPDLHSELNLSSLELGDSALYFCASSPRGAGYMETQYFGPGTRLLVL.

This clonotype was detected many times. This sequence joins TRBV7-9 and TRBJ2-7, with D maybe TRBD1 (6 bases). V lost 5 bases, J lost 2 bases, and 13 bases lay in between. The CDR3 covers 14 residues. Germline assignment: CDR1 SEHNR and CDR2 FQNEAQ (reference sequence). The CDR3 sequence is CASSPGTSTYEQYF. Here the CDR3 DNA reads TGTGCCAGCAGCCCTGGGACATCTACCTACGAGCAGTACTTC.

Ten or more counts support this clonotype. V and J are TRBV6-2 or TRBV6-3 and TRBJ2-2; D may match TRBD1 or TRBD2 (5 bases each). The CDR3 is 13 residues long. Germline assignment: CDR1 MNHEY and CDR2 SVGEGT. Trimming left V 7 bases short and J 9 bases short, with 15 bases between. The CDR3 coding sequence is TGTGCCAGCACCTTGGCCGGGGCCAGGGAGCTGTTTTTT. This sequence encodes CASTLAGARELFF.

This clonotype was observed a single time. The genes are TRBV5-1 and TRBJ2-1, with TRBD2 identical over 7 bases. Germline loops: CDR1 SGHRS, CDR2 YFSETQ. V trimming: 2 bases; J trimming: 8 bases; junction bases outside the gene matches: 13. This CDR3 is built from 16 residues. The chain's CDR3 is CASSFGIRPGGYEQFF. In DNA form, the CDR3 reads TGCGCCAGCAGCTTCGGTATTCGTCCGGGGGGTTATGAGCAGTTCTTC.

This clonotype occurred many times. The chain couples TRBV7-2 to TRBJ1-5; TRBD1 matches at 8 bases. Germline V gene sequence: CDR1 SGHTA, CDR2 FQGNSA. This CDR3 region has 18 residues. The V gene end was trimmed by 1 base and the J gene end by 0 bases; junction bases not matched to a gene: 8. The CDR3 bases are TGTGCCAGCAGCTTAGGCAGGGGGCTTACAACTAGCAATCAGCCCCAGCATTTT. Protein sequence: CASSLGRGLTTSNQPQHF.

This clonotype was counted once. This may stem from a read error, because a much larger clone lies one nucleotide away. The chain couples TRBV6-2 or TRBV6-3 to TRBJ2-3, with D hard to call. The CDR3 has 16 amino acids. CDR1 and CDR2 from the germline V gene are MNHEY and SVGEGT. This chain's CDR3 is CASSPGLSTLADKQYF. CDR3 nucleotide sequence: TGTGCCAGCAGCCCTGGCCTTTCAACGTTGGCAGATAAGCAGTATTTT.

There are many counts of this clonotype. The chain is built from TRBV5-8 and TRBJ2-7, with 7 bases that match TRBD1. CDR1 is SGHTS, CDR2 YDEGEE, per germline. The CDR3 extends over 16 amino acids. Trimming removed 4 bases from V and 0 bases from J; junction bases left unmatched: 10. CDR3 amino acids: CASSGHMTGFSYEQYF. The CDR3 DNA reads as TGTGCCAGCAGCGGGCACATGACAGGGTTCTCCTACGAGCAGTACTTC.

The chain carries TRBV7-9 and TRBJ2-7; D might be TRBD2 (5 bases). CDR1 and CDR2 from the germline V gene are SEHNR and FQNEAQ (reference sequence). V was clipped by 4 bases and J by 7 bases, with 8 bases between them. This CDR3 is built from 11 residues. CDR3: CASSSTGEQYF. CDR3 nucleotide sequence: TGTGCCAGCAGCTCTACGGGGGAGCAGTACTTC.

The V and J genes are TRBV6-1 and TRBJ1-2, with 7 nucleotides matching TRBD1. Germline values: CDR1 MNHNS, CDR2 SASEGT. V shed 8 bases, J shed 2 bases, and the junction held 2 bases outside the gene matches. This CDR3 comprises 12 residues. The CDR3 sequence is CASLTGNYGYTF. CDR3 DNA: TGTGCCAGCTTGACAGGGAACTATGGCTACACCTTC.